A selection of T cell receptor beta chains follows, all from one sample in a study of blood T cells in healthy people across ages. Each CDR3 protein is one row after TCRdb ran MiXCR on the 5' RACE reads. Among over 750,000 distinct CDR3 sequences listed, approximately 25% were seen once. The same sample was also studied in work on T cells of mothers and their children.

Sequenced input: blood. Receptor source: a boy between 10 and 17 years old in good health. Each CDR3 is given with its conserved first and last residue. The D gene is left open where the match is weak.

TRBJ2-1,TRBV7-8,NA,CASSLGVGYYNEQFF
TRBJ1-2,TRBV7-2,NA,CASSWTETGGYTF
NA,TRBV20-1,NA,CSARSQKTYEQYF
TRBJ1-4,TRBV20-1,NA,CSARGGYDSTNEKPFF
TRBJ1-5,TRBV7-2,NA,CASSRPNQPQHF
TRBJ2-6,TRBV11-3,TRBD2,CASSLPSGTSGGANSSSGANVLTF
TRBJ2-7,TRBV7-2,NA,CASSLGPFGSYEQYF
TRBJ1-2,TRBV7-2,NA,CASSLEGGAVGYTF
TRBJ2-3,TRBV27,NA,CASSLTYSDTQYF
TRBJ1-2,TRBV5-1,NA,CASSLEPGSNYGYTF
TRBJ1-3,TRBV29-1,NA,CSVEEGRGNTIYF
TRBJ2-2,TRBV7-7,TRBD2,CASSSGLAGGTGELFF
TRBJ1-2,TRBV5-8,NA,CASSLVIGGNYGYTF
TRBJ1-1,TRBV2,TRBD1,CASSGRQGLNTEAFF
TRBJ2-7,TRBV28,TRBD1,CASSLSSAGGTYEQYF
TRBJ1-5,TRBV12-3/TRBV12-4,NA,CASSFGPGISNQPQHF
TRBJ2-1,TRBV27,NA,CASSLEQEQFF
TRBJ2-4,TRBV25-1,NA,CASSEVDKGTPQYF
TRBJ2-3,TRBV6-2/TRBV6-3,TRBD1,CASSRDSLNTQYF
TRBJ2-5,TRBV29-1,NA,CSVEKVDHGETQYF
TRBJ2-2,TRBV7-8,NA,CASSLAGATGELFF
TRBJ2-1,TRBV7-9,NA,CAWFDGRQFF
TRBJ1-5,TRBV12-5,TRBD1,CASGPPTGPGNQPQHF
TRBJ1-5,TRBV29-1,TRBD1,CSVVSGTGTNQPQHF